This T cell receptor beta chain emerged from a study of blood T cell repertoires in COVID-19. Study at large: Nucleic acid was either cDNA or gDNA, and it came from T cells, B-cell-depleted T cells, or PBMCs.

This clone was observed a single time. Its ends do not fully match the called genes, so a read error is possible. The length of the CDR3 is 13 residues. Germline CDR1 is MNHEY and CDR2 is SVGAGI. Libraries were prepared by immunoSEQ multiplex PCR; TCRdb keeps only in-frame clonotypes and omits some of them. This repertoire shows around 380,000 clones, approximately 87% found once; its top ten account for approximately 1.2%. Cohorts were based on clinical histories the participants reported. This receptor was identified in a man between 25 and 39 years old who had recovered from COVID-19. The sample taken for sequencing was PBMCs or T cells enriched from blood (not recorded which). The rearrangement joins TRBV6-5 to TRBJ1-6; D gene unclear. CDR3: CASSDSPITPLHF. CDR3 sequence (DNA): TGTGCCAGCAGTGACTCACCTATTACACCCCTCCACTTT.